The 18 T cell receptor beta chains below were found in one sample sequenced in a study of vaccination effects on CD4 cells after COVID-19. Before sequencing took place, the ViraFEST assay used viral peptide pools to expand antigen-specific CD4+ T cells. Cells that had been cultured for roughly ten days were the source of isolated CD4+ T cells. The cohort was immunized with two doses of either the BNT162b2 or mRNA-1273 vaccine. Repertoires were generated with immunoSEQ multiplex PCR, while TCRdb's copy carries only in-frame clones and drops some. The sample has 55,000 to 70,000 clones, 76% seen once. These receptors lack a known antigen. Sequenced here: CD4+ T cells from PBMCs cultured with HCoV-OC43 spike peptides, sampled after COVID-19 vaccination. Subset in this sample: HCoV-OC43 spike overlapping peptide pool stimulation. The receptors shown here come from a human donor who received a COVID-19 vaccine.

This chain uses TRBV6-5 with TRBJ2-3; D gene unclear. There are 14 residues in the CDR3. The germline gives CDR1 MNHEY, CDR2 SVGAGI. V was pared by 2 bases and J by 4 bases, with 10 bases between. This chain's CDR3 is CASSYRSPADTQYF. The DNA for the CDR3 is TGTGCCAGCAGTTACAGGTCCCCCGCAGATACGCAGTATTTT.

The gene calls are TRBV28 and TRBJ1-2, with TRBD1 matching 7 bases. The trim removed 6 bases at V and 7 bases at J, leaving 8 bases unmatched. This CDR3 spans 13 amino acids. Germline V CDR1 and CDR2: MDHEN, SYDVKM. The CDR3 DNA reads as TGTGCCAGCAGCTTCACAGGGGTTCTTGGCTACACCTTC. Protein product: CASSFTGVLGYTF.

The chain has TRBV18 and TRBJ2-1, with D possibly being TRBD2 (5 bases). Trimming removed 4 bases from V and 2 bases from J, with 12 bases in between. The CDR3 sequence is 15 residues long. CDR1 and CDR2 from the germline V gene are KGHSH and LQKENI. CDR3 sequence: CASSQVTGTYNEQFF. CDR3 DNA: TGTGCCAGCTCACAGGTGACGGGAACCTACAATGAGCAGTTCTTC. Full variable domain (remainder filled in from reference TRBV18 and TRBJ2-1): NAGVMQNPRHLVRRRGQEARLRCSPMKGHSHVYWYRQLPEEGLKFMVYLQKENIIDESGMPKERFSAEFPKEGPSILRIQQVVRGDSAAYFCASSQVTGTYNEQFFGPGTRLTVL.

In this sample, this clone turned up a few times. This chain joins TRBV5-1 and TRBJ1-1, with unresolved D. Trimming pared 9 bases from V and 1 base from J, leaving 13 bases between. Per germline, CDR1 SGHRS and CDR2 YFSETQ. The CDR3 totals 13 residues. CDR3 bases: TGCGCCACCAGATTAGGGCCGAACACTGAAGCTTTCTTT. Translating it yields CATRLGPNTEAFF.

This chain uses TRBV4-3 with TRBJ1-2, with a tentative D call TRBD1 (6 bases). The V end lost 0 bases, the J end lost 4 bases, and 12 bases lay between the germline ends. The germline CDR1 and CDR2 sequences are LGHNA and YSLEER. The CDR3 extends over 15 amino acids. The CDR3 region is CASSQDRGLSYGYTF. CDR3 bases: TGCGCCAGCAGCCAAGACAGGGGTCTTAGCTATGGCTACACCTTC.

The CDR3 sequence is CSVRTSGSRTDTQYF. In nucleotides, the CDR3 is TGCAGCGTCCGGACTAGCGGGTCTCGCACAGATACGCAGTATTTT. The chain carries TRBV29-1 and TRBJ2-3; 11 bases are a match to TRBD2. CDR1 is SQVTM and CDR2 is ANQGSEA in the germline V gene. V dropped 6 bases and J dropped 1; count of bases not matched to a gene: 6. The CDR3 runs 15 residues.

This chain uses TRBV7-3 with TRBJ2-1, with TRBD1 matching over 10 bases. The V and J ends lost 5 bases and 6 bases, in that order; junction bases with no gene match: 4. Germline V gene sequence: CDR1 SGHTA, CDR2 FQGTGA. The CDR3 contains 14 residues. In DNA form, the CDR3 reads TGTGCCAGCAGCGAGGGACAGGGGATCAATGAGCAGTTCTTC. It translates to CASSEGQGINEQFF.

The chain uses TRBV19 and TRBJ1-5, with D maybe TRBD1 (5 bases). The germline V gene has CDR1 LNHDA and CDR2 SQIVND (reference sequence). Trimming removed 5 bases from V and 5 bases from J, with 16 bases in between. CDR3 length: 15 residues. The CDR3 DNA reads TGTGCCAGTAGTTTCGGGACCCAGGCTGATCAGCCCCAGCATTTT. It specifies CASSFGTQADQPQHF. Full variable domain (missing parts from reference TRBV19 and TRBJ1-5): DGGITQSPKYLFRKEGQNVTLSCEQNLNHDAMYWYRQDPGQGLRLIYYSQIVNDFQKGDIAEGYSVSREKKESFPLTVTSAQKNPTAFYLCASSFGTQADQPQHFGDGTRLSIL.

This clone was seen only once. The chain employs TRBV15 and TRBJ2-3, with 7 nucleotides matching TRBD2. V was pared by 5 bases and J by 1 base, with 6 bases of the junction left unmatched. Germline loops: CDR1 LNHNV, CDR2 YYDKDF (reference sequence). The CDR3 is 15 amino acids. The CDR3 bases are TGTGCCACCAGCGAAGCGGGGCCTCGCACAGATACGCAGTATTTT. Protein product: CATSEAGPRTDTQYF.

The V gene is TRBV24-1, the J gene TRBJ2-1; TRBD1 agrees at 7 bases. Trimming at V came to 7 bases and at J to 3 bases, leaving 2 bases not matched to a gene. CDR1 and CDR2 (germline): KGHDR, SFDVKD. This CDR3 region has 13 residues. Written as DNA, the CDR3 is TGTGCCACCAGCCGGGACAGCTACAATGAGCAGTTCTTC. Translating gives CATSRDSYNEQFF.

The chain links TRBV5-1 to TRBJ1-2, with D hard to call. The V and J ends lost 4 bases and 5 bases respectively, with 6 bases between them. This CDR3 has 11 residues. CDR1 is SGHRS, CDR2 YFSETQ, per germline. The CDR3 sequence: CASSASYGYTF. CDR3 coding DNA: TGCGCCAGCAGCGCGTCGTATGGCTACACCTTC.

CDR3: CASSLAEIGLEGYTF. The CDR3 nucleotides are TGCGCCAGCAGCTTGGCCGAAATAGGATTGGAGGGCTACACCTTC. The chain employs TRBV5-1 and TRBJ1-2; D remains unclear. Trimming left V 0 bases short and J 8 bases short, with 17 bases between. The CDR3 spans 15 residues. Germline V gene sequence: CDR1 SGHRS, CDR2 YFSETQ.

The chain employs TRBV7-2 and TRBJ2-1; D ambiguous. Germline V gene sequence: CDR1 SGHTA, CDR2 FQGNSA. Trimming pared 6 bases from V and 7 bases from J, leaving 10 bases between. The length of the CDR3 is 12 residues. CDR3 DNA: TGTGCCAGCAGAACAATACGGAATGAGCAGTTCTTC. Translated, it gives CASRTIRNEQFF.

This clone has just a few counts. The V and J genes are TRBV18 and TRBJ1-2, with D unclear. Germline V gene data show CDR1 as KGHSH and CDR2 as LQKENI. Between the trimmed V and J ends, which lost 2 bases and 0 bases, there was a span of 10 bases. The CDR3 has 15 amino acids. DNA for the CDR3: TGTGCCAGCTCACCATTAGACCGAGCTAACTATGGCTACACCTTC. Translation gives CASSPLDRANYGYTF.

The chain links TRBV7-7 to TRBJ2-3; D may be TRBD2 (6 bases). Trimming took off 5 bases at V and 4 bases at J, with 10 bases between the two ends. There are 13 residues in the CDR3. Per the germline V gene, CDR1 is SSHAT and CDR2 is FNYEAQ (reference sequence). In nucleotides, the CDR3 is TGTGCCAGCAGCCCGGGGACTTCAGATACGCAGTATTTT. It is translated as CASSPGTSDTQYF.

This clone was detected a few times. The rearrangement joins TRBV7-8 to TRBJ2-2; 8 nucleotides agree with TRBD2. V shed 1 base, J shed 3 bases, and the junction held 7 bases outside the gene matches. The CDR3 length is 17 residues. CDR1 is SGHVS and CDR2 is FQNEAQ in the germline V gene. The CDR3 bases are TGTGCCAGCAGCTTAGTGGCTAGCGGGTGGGACACCGGGGAGCTGTTTTTT. It encodes CASSLVASGWDTGELFF.

V gene TRBV2 combines with J gene TRBJ2-5; 7 bases fit TRBD1. Germline-derived CDR1 and CDR2 are SNHLY and FYNNEI. Trimming cost V 7 bases and J 2 bases; bases outside gene matches: 7. CDR3 length equals 14 residues. The CDR3 is CASNQGVGQETQYF. In DNA form, the CDR3 reads TGTGCCAGCAATCAGGGGGTAGGACAAGAGACCCAGTACTTC.

The chain couples TRBV5-1 to TRBJ2-5; D remains ambiguous. Germline V gene lookup returns CDR1 SGHRS and CDR2 YFSETQ. The V end lost 4 bases, the J end lost 1 base, and 8 bases lay between the germline ends. This CDR3 region has 13 residues. The CDR3 DNA follows: TGCGCCAGCAGCCCCCGGGTCCAAGAGACCCAGTACTTC. Translation gives CASSPRVQETQYF.